These T cell receptor beta chains were read from a single sample in a study of shared clonotypes between healthy human individuals. Clones were sequenced by immunoSEQ multiplex PCR, and TCRdb holds only the in-frame ones, with some missing. The sample has approximately 2,000,000 clones, around 93% seen once. The sample comprised naive CD8+ T cells from PBMCs. The receptors here all came from a man aged 18 to 29 in good health. Some clones in this sample may be carry-over from other donors' samples. Each CDR3 is given with its conserved first and last residue. D genes are given only for firm matches. Part of the rows lack a size; the others show once, few, many or a class for expanded clones.

d_gene	v_gene	abundance	j_gene	CDR3nt	CDR3aa
NA	TRBV19	NA	TRBJ2-7	TGTGCCAGTAGTTTGAGCGAGTATTACGAGCAGTACTTC	CASSLSEYYEQYF
NA	TRBV11-2	NA	TRBJ2-6	TGTGCCAGCAGCTCACGGCGTGCTGGGGCCAACGTCCTGACTTTC	CASSSRRAGANVLTF
TRBD2	TRBV11-2	NA	TRBJ2-7	TGTGCCAGCAGCTTAGTGGGCGGGAGGGCTCGAGAGGAGCAGTACTTC	CASSLVGGRAREEQYF
NA	TRBV18	once	TRBJ1-1	TGTGCCAGCTCACCAAAGGGGCGAATTATCATGAACACTGAAGCTTTCTTT	CASSPKGRIIMNTEAFF
NA	TRBV4-2	NA	TRBJ1-1	TGTGCCAGCAGCCAAGAAGGTTTGCGTCTGAACACTGAAGCTTTCTTT	CASSQEGLRLNTEAFF
NA	TRBV5-5	NA	TRBJ1-2	TGTGCCAGCAGCCCACTCTCTCGGGCCAACTATGGCTACACCTTC	CASSPLSRANYGYTF
NA	TRBV15	NA	TRBJ1-1	TGTGCCACAGCGCGGTCGCCGAACACTGAAGCTTTCTTT	CATARSPNTEAFF
TRBD2	TRBV7-2	NA	TRBJ2-2	TGTGCCAGCAGCTCGCTAGCGGGAGGGCCTTACTCCGGGGAGCTGTTTTTT	CASSSLAGGPYSGELFF
NA	TRBV5-6	NA	TRBJ2-2	TGTGCCAGCAGCTTGAAGGATACGGGGTTTGCTACCGGGGAGCTGTTTTTT	CASSLKDTGFATGELFF
NA	TRBV6-1	NA	TRBJ1-3	TGTGCCAGCAGTGAAGTACTTGGGCCTGGAAACACCATATATTTT	CASSEVLGPGNTIYF
TRBD2	TRBV27	NA	TRBJ2-3	TGTGCCAGCAGCGAGAATCCGGCGGGAGTAACGGTAGATACGCAGTATTTT	CASSENPAGVTVDTQYF
TRBD1	TRBV18	NA	TRBJ2-6	TGTGCCAGCTCACAAGACAGGGGAATCACTCGATCTGGGGCCAACGTCCTGACTTTC	CASSQDRGITRSGANVLTF
NA	TRBV7-9	NA	TRBJ2-7	TGTGCCAGCAGCTTAGCGCTTGGGGGCCACGAGCAGTACTTC	CASSLALGGHEQYF
TRBD1	TRBV5-1	NA	TRBJ1-1	TGCGCCAGCAGCGTTTCAGGGGGCCGGGCCACTGAAGCTTTCTTT	CASSVSGGRATEAFF
NA	TRBV6-6	once	TRBJ1-3	TGTGCCAGCAGCGGGAACGAAGTAGTGGCTGGAAACACCATATATTTT	CASSGNEVVAGNTIYF
NA	TRBV27	NA	TRBJ2-5	TGTGCCAGCAGTTTTAAGGGGTTCGGAGAGACCCAGTACTTC	CASSFKGFGETQYF
NA	TRBV5-5	NA	TRBJ1-1	TGTGCCAGCACCCTGGGGCTGGGGAACACTGAAGCTTTCTTT	CASTLGLGNTEAFF
NA	TRBV13	NA	TRBJ2-7	TGTGCCAGCAGCACTCGGGACATTCCCGAGCAGTACTTC	CASSTRDIPEQYF
NA	TRBV11-2	NA	TRBJ2-7	TGTGCCAGCAGCTCGACCGAGCCGGGACGGGAGCAGTACTTC	CASSSTEPGREQYF
NA	TRBV9	NA	TRBJ1-1	TGTGCCAGCAGCGCTGGGGGCAGATCGAACACTGAAGCTTTCTTT	CASSAGGRSNTEAFF
NA	TRBV10-3	NA	TRBJ2-4	TGTGCCATCAGTGAGGGAGCAGGGGTGAGAAACATTCAGTACTTC	CAISEGAGVRNIQYF
NA	TRBV9	NA	TRBJ2-1	TGTGCCAGCAGCGTAAGTGGGGGGAATGAGCAGTTCTTC	CASSVSGGNEQFF
TRBD1	TRBV27	NA	TRBJ1-5	TGTGCCAGCAGTTTAGGACAGGGAAATCAGCCCCAGCATTTT	CASSLGQGNQPQHF
TRBD1	TRBV6-6	NA	TRBJ1-5	TGTGCCAGCACTCGCAGGGGGCCCGATCAGCCCCAGCATTTT	CASTRRGPDQPQHF
NA	TRBV28	NA	TRBJ2-7	TGTGCCAGCAGCTCCCCGGGAGCCCATCTAGAGCAGTACTTC	CASSSPGAHLEQYF